These 25 T cell receptor beta chains were sequenced from one sample in a study of CD8 T cells in Susac syndrome. cDNA came from roughly 0.5 to 1 ug RNA primed by random hexamers. Each CDR3 protein is one row after TCRdb ran MiXCR on the immunoSEQ multiplex PCR reads. The table lists 200,000 to 250,000 distinct CDR3 sequences, 93% of them singletons. Sequencing was done on a sample of CD4+ T cells from PBMCs. The receptors were gathered from a human donor with multiple sclerosis.

The chain carries TRBV4-1 and TRBJ2-5; the match to TRBD2 covers 10 bases. There are 16 residues in the CDR3. The V segment lost 3 bases and the J segment 4 bases; nucleotides outside the gene matches: 8. Germline values: CDR1 MGHRA, CDR2 YSYEKL. The CDR3 loop reads CASSQLEREGGETQYF. DNA of the CDR3: TGCGCCAGCAGCCAGTTGGAGCGGGAGGGCGGAGAGACCCAGTACTTC.

V is TRBV29-1 and J is TRBJ2-1; tentative D call: TRBD2 (6 bases). The V and J ends lost 5 bases and 15 bases respectively, with 23 bases between them. Germline lookup yields CDR1 SQVTM and CDR2 ANQGSEA. The CDR3 loop spans 13 amino acids. The CDR3 DNA follows: TGCAGCGTTTCGCGGCAGGAGGGCCGAAGACGGTTCTTC. Its protein product is CSVSRQEGRRRFF.

The rearrangement joins TRBV15 to TRBJ1-5; D is undetermined. V lost 0 bases to trimming and J lost 3 bases, with 0 bases between them. CDR1 is LNHNV, CDR2 YYDKDF, per germline (reference sequence). CDR3 length: 12 residues. The CDR3 loop is CATSRDNQPQHF. The CDR3 nucleotides read TGTGCCACCAGCAGAGACAATCAGCCCCAGCATTTT.

CDR3 nucleotide sequence: TGTGCCAGCAGCCAAGGGACTAGCGGGAGTCCAGATACGCAGTATTTT. As protein: CASSQGTSGSPDTQYF. V is TRBV3-1 and J is TRBJ2-3; TRBD2 matches at 13 bases. The length of the CDR3 is 16 residues. The V gene end was trimmed by 1 base and the J gene end by 4 bases; junction bases not matched to a gene: 2. Germline V gives CDR1 LGHDT, CDR2 YNNKEL (reference sequence).

J is TRBJ1-2 and V is TRBV6-5; D ambiguous. CDR1 MNHEY and CDR2 SVGAGI come from the germline V gene. Deletions cut 7 bases from V and 7 bases from J, with 16 bases between. The CDR3 has 13 residues. The CDR3 loop reads CASTLNGEGGYTF. CDR3 nucleotide sequence: TGTGCCAGCACCCTCAACGGGGAGGGTGGCTACACCTTC.

The chain couples TRBV12-3 or TRBV12-4 to TRBJ1-2, with D unresolved. This CDR3 contains 11 residues. V was clipped by 6 bases and J by 8 bases, with 10 bases between them. The CDR3 DNA sequence: TGTGCCAGCAGGACGGTGGTAGGCTACACCTTC. Amino acid sequence: CASRTVVGYTF.

This clonotype was seen just once. This chain uses TRBV2 with TRBJ1-1; D ambiguous. CDR3 length: 13 amino acids. With 6 bases removed from V and 0 bases from J, the gap between germline ends came to 8 bases. Per the germline V gene, CDR1 is SNHLY and CDR2 is FYNNEI. The chain's CDR3 is CASRLFMNTEAFF. The CDR3 nucleotides read TGTGCCAGCAGACTCTTCATGAACACTGAAGCTTTCTTT.

The rearrangement joins TRBV10-3 to TRBJ2-5, with a tentative D call TRBD2 (5 bases). Germline loops: CDR1 ENHRY, CDR2 SYGVKD. V lost 2 bases, J lost 0 bases, and 13 bases lay in between. The CDR3 is 16 amino acids. The CDR3 spells CAISEAGRTYQETQYF. For the CDR3, the DNA is TGTGCCATCAGTGAGGCGGGCAGGACGTACCAAGAGACCCAGTACTTC.

The CDR3 bases are TGTGCCAGCAGAAGGGACTCGAACACCGGGGAGCTGTTTTTT. Translating gives CASRRDSNTGELFF. The chain recombines TRBV6-6 with TRBJ2-2, with D possibly TRBD2 on 6 matching bases. Per the germline V gene, CDR1 is MNHNY and CDR2 is SVGAGI (reference sequence). The CDR3 length is 14 residues. The V end lost 6 bases, the J end lost 0 bases, and 8 bases lay between the germline ends.

The gene calls are TRBV6-1 and TRBJ2-3; D tentatively fits TRBD1 or TRBD2 (5 bases each). V gave up 3 bases and J gave up 5 bases, with 15 bases separating them. This CDR3 region has 15 residues. CDR1 is MNHNS, CDR2 SASEGT, per germline. In nucleotides, the CDR3 is TGTGCCAGCAGTGAGGGCAGGGCGAGGGGAGATACGCAGTATTTT. This encodes CASSEGRARGDTQYF.

The chain couples TRBV3-1 to TRBJ2-3; D not resolved. The CDR3 consists of 14 residues. Germline-derived CDR1 and CDR2 are LGHDT and YNNKEL (reference sequence). The germline V and J ends were trimmed by 4 bases and 1 base, with 9 bases remaining between them. The CDR3 sequence is CASSPVVGTDTQYF. The CDR3 DNA reads as TGTGCCAGCAGCCCCGTGGTGGGCACAGATACGCAGTATTTT.

The chain links TRBV29-1 to TRBJ1-4; 10 bases align to TRBD1. CDR3 length: 15 residues. The germline gives CDR1 SQVTM, CDR2 ANQGSEA. Unmatched junction bases numbered 8, after V lost 3 bases and J lost 7 bases. DNA of the CDR3: TGCAGCGTTGATCTTGGGACAGGGGATTTTGAAAAACTGTTTTTT. This encodes CSVDLGTGDFEKLFF.

The chain is built from TRBV4-2 and TRBJ2-2; 12 nucleotides match TRBD2. CDR3 size: 14 residues. Germline values: CDR1 LGHNA, CDR2 YNFKEQ. V lost 6 bases, J lost 6 bases, and 2 bases stayed unmatched. The CDR3 loop is CASRTSGRSGELFF. The CDR3 bases are TGTGCCAGCAGGACTAGCGGGAGATCCGGGGAGCTGTTTTTT.

CDR3 protein: CASSPNLGYNEQFF. Written as DNA, the CDR3 is TGTGCCAGCAGTCCGAATTTAGGCTACAATGAGCAGTTCTTC. The rearrangement uses TRBV28 and TRBJ2-1, with D unclear. V was cut by 5 bases and J by 3 bases, with 11 bases left in between. The CDR3 totals 14 residues. From germline, CDR1 is MDHEN and CDR2 SYDVKM.

The rearrangement links TRBV19 to TRBJ1-2; D unresolved. Germline CDR1 and CDR2: LNHDA and SQIVND (reference sequence). The CDR3 is 15 residues long. Trimming pared 5 bases from V and 4 bases from J, leaving 17 bases between. The CDR3 nucleotides read TGTGCCAGTAGTCCCCAAGGCCTCGGAGGCTATGGCTACACCTTC. This codes for CASSPQGLGGYGYTF.

This rearrangement joins TRBV28 to TRBJ2-3; 12 positions match TRBD2. With V trimmed by 6 bases and J by 1 base, 11 bases remained unmatched. The germline V gene has CDR1 MDHEN and CDR2 SYDVKM. The CDR3 extends over 18 amino acids. The CDR3 loop reads CASRPTSGGALGTDTQYF. CDR3 sequence (DNA): TGTGCCAGCAGACCGACTAGCGGGGGTGCGTTAGGCACAGATACGCAGTATTTT.

The V and J genes are TRBV20-1 and TRBJ2-3; D might be TRBD2 (5 bases). The CDR3 spans 14 residues. Germline V gene lookup returns CDR1 DFQATT and CDR2 SNEGSKA (reference sequence). V was pared by 2 bases and J by 2 bases, with 11 bases between. The DNA for the CDR3 is TGCAGTGCTAGATTGGACTTAGCCACAGATACGCAGTATTTT. This codes for CSARLDLATDTQYF.

This clonotype was detected only once. The chain combines TRBV6-5 with TRBJ1-2; D remains unclear. The ends were cut back, 0 bases at V and 8 bases at J, with 10 bases in the middle. The CDR3 is 13 residues long. Germline values: CDR1 MNHEY, CDR2 SVGAGI. CDR3 protein: CASSYSHPRGYTF. CDR3 bases: TGTGCCAGCAGTTACTCCCACCCCAGGGGCTACACCTTC.

V and J are TRBV6-5 and TRBJ2-7; D not resolved. This CDR3 contains 11 residues. From germline, CDR1 is MNHEY and CDR2 SVGAGI. V lost 7 bases to trimming and J lost 5 bases, with 9 bases between them. CDR3 nucleotide sequence: TGTGCCAGCAAGGTGGGCCACGAGCAGTACTTC. This gives the protein CASKVGHEQYF.

A note on this clonotype: At one of its ends the junction is not consistent with the germline gene, which may arise from a read error. The chain joins TRBV6-1 to TRBJ2-5; 9 bases fit TRBD1. This CDR3 has 15 amino acids. In germline, CDR1 is MNHNS, CDR2 SASEGT. The DNA for the CDR3 is TGTGCCAGCAGGGGAGCGGACAGGGGCGAAGAGGCCCAGTACTTC. This encodes CASRGADRGEEAQYF.

This chain connects TRBV9 to TRBJ2-3, with 13 bases aligning to TRBD2. The germline V gene encodes CDR1 SGDLS and CDR2 YYNGEE. Unmatched junction bases numbered 13, after V lost 3 bases and J lost 6 bases. The CDR3 extends over 18 amino acids. The CDR3 is CASSARELAGGSGDTQYF. The CDR3 nucleotides read TGTGCCAGCAGCGCCAGGGAACTAGCGGGGGGGTCCGGTGATACGCAGTATTTT.

CDR3 region: CASSLRQGTYGYTF. The CDR3 region has the DNA TGTGCCAGCAGTTTAAGACAGGGTACCTATGGCTACACCTTC. J is TRBJ1-2 and V is TRBV28; 7 nucleotides line up with TRBD1. CDR1 and CDR2 (germline): MDHEN, SYDVKM. Trimming cost V 2 bases and J 4 bases; bases outside gene matches: 4. The CDR3 is 14 amino acids.

This chain uses TRBV19 with TRBJ1-5; the D gene is possibly TRBD1 (5 bases). V shed 4 bases and J shed 5 bases, with 18 bases lying between them. Germline V CDR1 and CDR2: LNHDA, SQIVND (reference sequence). This CDR3 is built from 16 residues. The CDR3 sequence is CASSTPPGSFDQPQHF. The CDR3 DNA reads TGTGCCAGTAGTACCCCCCCAGGGAGTTTTGATCAGCCCCAGCATTTT.

The chain carries TRBV6-5 and TRBJ1-4, with D uncertain. Germline CDR1 MNHEY, CDR2 SVGAGI. The CDR3 has 11 residues. The V and J ends lost 6 bases and 6 bases respectively, with 5 bases between them. The CDR3 nucleotides read TGTGCCAGCAGGGACTATGAAAAACTGTTTTTT. It codes for CASRDYEKLFF.

This chain connects TRBV5-6 to TRBJ2-5, with D perhaps TRBD2 (6 bases). Germline V gene data show CDR1 as SGHDT and CDR2 as YYEEEE. The CDR3 has 15 residues. V was clipped by 4 bases and J by 2 bases, with 15 bases between them. In nucleotides, the CDR3 is TGTGCCAGCAGCGGAGGGTCGAGTTGGCAAGAGACCCAGTACTTC. Translation gives CASSGGSSWQETQYF.